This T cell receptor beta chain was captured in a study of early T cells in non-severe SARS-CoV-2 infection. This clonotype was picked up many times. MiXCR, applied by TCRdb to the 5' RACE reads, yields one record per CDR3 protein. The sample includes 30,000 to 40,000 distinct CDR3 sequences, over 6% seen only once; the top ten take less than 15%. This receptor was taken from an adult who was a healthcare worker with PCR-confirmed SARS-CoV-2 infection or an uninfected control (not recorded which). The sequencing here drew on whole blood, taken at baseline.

The CDR3 DNA sequence: TGTGCCATCAGTAAGACAGGGATTCACACTGAAGCTTTCTTT. Its translation is CAISKTGIHTEAFF. The chain combines TRBV10-3 with TRBJ1-1; 7 bases match TRBD1. Germline V gene data show CDR1 as ENHRY and CDR2 as SYGVKD. V gave up 5 bases and J gave up 3 bases; unmatched junction bases: 6. The CDR3 length is 14 residues.